One and the same sample provided the 19 T cell receptor beta chains below, sequenced in a study of blood T cell repertoires in COVID-19. Assay: immunoSEQ multiplex PCR; the TCRdb copy retains only in-frame clones and omits some. The data show 100,000 or so clones, around 87% seen once. The sequenced sample was peripheral blood. Every receptor here comes from a human donor in a cohort sampled during active COVID-19.

The genes are TRBV9 and TRBJ1-3, with 7 bases matching TRBD1. CDR3 size: 16 residues. V shed 3 bases, J shed 0 bases, and the junction held 6 bases outside the gene matches. The germline V gene encodes CDR1 SGDLS and CDR2 YYNGEE. The CDR3 region has the DNA TGTGCCAGCAGCGAGGGACAGCACCTCTCTGGAAACACCATATATTTT. It encodes CASSEGQHLSGNTIYF.

This clone was counted a single time. The chain employs TRBV19 and TRBJ2-7; the D is unclear. Germline V lookup: CDR1 LNHDA, CDR2 SQIVND (reference sequence). Trimming took off 0 bases at V and 7 bases at J, with 13 bases between the two ends. This CDR3 is 14 amino acids long. CDR3: CASSIEYDRREQYF. The CDR3 DNA is TGTGCCAGTAGTATAGAGTATGACCGGCGGGAGCAGTACTTC.

The rearrangement uses TRBV9 and TRBJ2-1, with TRBD2 identical over 10 bases. This CDR3 is built from 14 residues. J gave up 5 bases and V 2 bases, and 1 base lay outside the gene matches. Per germline, CDR1 SGDLS and CDR2 YYNGEE. CDR3 nucleotide sequence: TGTGCCAGCAGCGTGAGCGGGAGGGACAATGAGCAGTTCTTC. This encodes CASSVSGRDNEQFF.

The rearrangement uses TRBV12-5 and TRBJ2-5; the match to TRBD1 covers 7 bases. Germline V gene sequence: CDR1 LGHNT, CDR2 FRNRAP. V was clipped by 3 bases and J by 2 bases; unmatched bases: 3. The CDR3 runs to 14 residues. CDR3 in DNA: TGTGCTAGTGGTTTCACAGGGGCTCAAGAGACCCAGTACTTC. Protein: CASGFTGAQETQYF.

The V call is TRBV6-5, the J call TRBJ2-2; 8 nucleotides agree with TRBD1. After removal of 4 bases from V and 5 bases from J, the junction contained 6 bases not matched to a gene. There are 15 residues in the CDR3. In germline, CDR1 is MNHEY, CDR2 SVGAGI. The CDR3, as DNA: TGTGCCAGCAGTTTCAGGGGGCGCGGGACCGGGGAGCTGTTTTTT. This sequence encodes CASSFRGRGTGELFF.

The chain recombines TRBV6-5 with TRBJ2-7; 11 nucleotides match TRBD1. The CDR3 is made up of 14 amino acids. Germline-derived CDR1 and CDR2 are MNHEY and SVGAGI. The ends lost 7 bases at V and 7 bases at J; junction bases unmatched: 9. The CDR3 spells CASTHSWDRGEQYF. CDR3 coding DNA: TGTGCCAGCACCCATTCCTGGGACAGGGGGGAGCAGTACTTC.

This clone was seen once. The rearrangement joins TRBV29-1 to TRBJ2-1; the match to TRBD1 covers 8 bases. Per germline, CDR1 SQVTM and CDR2 ANQGSEA. The CDR3 is 18 residues long. Trimming cost V 0 bases and J 9 bases; bases outside gene matches: 19. The CDR3 nucleotides are TGCAGCGTTGAAGAGGCCCATCAAACAGGGGGGTCGTTCGGTGAGCAGTTCTTC. It specifies CSVEEAHQTGGSFGEQFF.

The chain employs TRBV28 and TRBJ2-3; possibly TRBD1 for D (6 bases). Germline V gene lookup returns CDR1 MDHEN and CDR2 SYDVKM. Trimming took off 5 bases at V and 3 bases at J, with 15 bases between the two ends. This CDR3 spans 15 amino acids. The CDR3 DNA reads TGTGCCAGCAGTACCGAGGGGGAGTTTACAGATACGCAGTATTTT. The encoded protein is CASSTEGEFTDTQYF.

The chain employs TRBV11-2 and TRBJ2-5; D unclear. V gave up 3 bases and J gave up 4 bases, with 6 bases separating them. CDR1 is SGHAT and CDR2 is FQNNGV in the germline V gene. This CDR3 is built from 12 residues. The CDR3 loop reads CASSLGSETQYF. CDR3 coding DNA: TGTGCCAGCAGCTTGGGCTCAGAGACCCAGTACTTC.

This sequence joins TRBV5-1 and TRBJ2-2; the match to TRBD1 covers 8 bases. Germline assignment: CDR1 SGHRS and CDR2 YFSETQ. Unmatched junction bases numbered 8, after V lost 4 bases and J lost 3 bases. The length of the CDR3 is 16 residues. CDR3 loop: CASSQETGGDTGELFF. In nucleotides, the CDR3 is TGCGCCAGCAGCCAAGAAACAGGGGGAGACACCGGGGAGCTGTTTTTT.

This clone turned up a few times. The rearrangement links TRBV11-2 to TRBJ2-7; TRBD1 aligns across 7 bases. CDR1 SGHAT and CDR2 FQNNGV come from the germline V gene. The length of the CDR3 is 15 residues. V shed 5 bases, J shed 2 bases, and the junction held 9 bases outside the gene matches. The CDR3 sequence is CASSPGAGQAYEQYF. The CDR3 nucleotides are TGTGCCAGCAGCCCCGGGGCCGGACAGGCCTACGAGCAGTACTTC. Full variable domain (remainder filled in from reference TRBV11-2 and TRBJ2-7): EAGVAQSPRYKIIEKRQSVAFWCNPISGHATLYWYQQILGQGPKLLIQFQNNGVVDDSQLPKDRFSAERLKGVDSTLKIQPAKLEDSAVYLCASSPGAGQAYEQYFGPGTRLTVT.

This chain links TRBV5-1 with TRBJ1-5; D unresolved. The V gene lost 0 bases and the J gene lost 4 bases, with 5 bases spanning the gap. The CDR3 sequence is 13 residues long. CDR1 SGHRS and CDR2 YFSETQ come from the germline V gene. DNA for the CDR3: TGCGCCAGCAGCTTGGGTGAGAATCAGCCCCAGCATTTT. Its translation: CASSLGENQPQHF.

CDR3 amino acids: CASSEPGGGQFYGYTF. The CDR3, as DNA: TGTGCCAGTAGTGAGCCCGGGGGTGGGCAATTCTATGGCTACACCTTC. The chain uses TRBV19 and TRBJ1-2; D possibly corresponds to TRBD1 (5 bases). Trimming took 5 bases from V and 4 from J, leaving 20 bases between them. The germline gives CDR1 LNHDA, CDR2 SQIVND (reference sequence). CDR3 length: 16 amino acids.

The chain uses TRBV5-4 and TRBJ2-3; D unresolved. The CDR3 contains 12 residues. CDR1 SGHNT and CDR2 YYREEE come from the germline V gene (reference sequence). Between the trimmed V and J ends, which lost 1 base and 6 bases, there was a span of 6 bases. The CDR3 region is CASSLSRDTQYF. Written as DNA, the CDR3 is TGTGCCAGCAGCTTGTCGCGGGATACGCAGTATTTT.

In its sample, this clone was seen a few times. CDR3 sequence (DNA): TGCGCCAGCAGCTTGGTTGGACTAGCGGGGGCCTACGAGCAGTACTTC. Translating it yields CASSLVGLAGAYEQYF. This rearrangement joins TRBV5-1 to TRBJ2-7; TRBD2 matches 13 bases. The germline V gene encodes CDR1 SGHRS and CDR2 YFSETQ. CDR3 length: 16 residues. J gave up 2 bases and V 0 bases, and 2 bases lay outside the gene matches.

The CDR3 region is CASSLGGPGNQPQHF. The CDR3, as DNA: TGTGCCAGCAGCTTAGGAGGGCCGGGCAATCAGCCCCAGCATTTT. The gene calls are TRBV7-6 and TRBJ1-5; D not resolved. Trimming pared 1 base from V and 2 bases from J, leaving 9 bases between. The germline CDR1 and CDR2 sequences are SGHVS and FNYEAQ. CDR3 length: 15 residues.

This clone was seen a few times. J is TRBJ2-5 and V is TRBV27; TRBD2 matches 12 bases. Germline-derived CDR1 and CDR2 are MNHEY and SMNVEV (reference sequence). J was trimmed by 2 bases and V by 6 bases; bases with no gene match: 10. The CDR3 totals 17 residues. The CDR3: CASRSRLAGVGQETQYF. The CDR3 bases are TGTGCCAGCAGAAGCAGACTAGCGGGAGTAGGGCAAGAGACCCAGTACTTC.

J is TRBJ2-2 and V is TRBV28, with TRBD2 matching 7 bases. From germline, CDR1 is MDHEN and CDR2 SYDVKM. The CDR3 is made up of 13 amino acids. After removal of 5 bases from V and 5 bases from J, the junction contained 2 bases not matched to a gene. The CDR3: CASSGAGTGELFF. The CDR3 bases are TGTGCCAGCAGTGGAGCGGGGACCGGGGAGCTGTTTTTT.

This clone came up a few times. The gene calls are TRBV5-1 and TRBJ1-2; D is undetermined. Trimming took off 0 bases at V and 6 bases at J, with 6 bases between the two ends. Germline V gives CDR1 SGHRS, CDR2 YFSETQ. This CDR3 contains 12 residues. The CDR3 coding sequence is TGCGCCAGCAGCTTGGTGAGCCATGGCTACACCTTC. Translation: CASSLVSHGYTF.